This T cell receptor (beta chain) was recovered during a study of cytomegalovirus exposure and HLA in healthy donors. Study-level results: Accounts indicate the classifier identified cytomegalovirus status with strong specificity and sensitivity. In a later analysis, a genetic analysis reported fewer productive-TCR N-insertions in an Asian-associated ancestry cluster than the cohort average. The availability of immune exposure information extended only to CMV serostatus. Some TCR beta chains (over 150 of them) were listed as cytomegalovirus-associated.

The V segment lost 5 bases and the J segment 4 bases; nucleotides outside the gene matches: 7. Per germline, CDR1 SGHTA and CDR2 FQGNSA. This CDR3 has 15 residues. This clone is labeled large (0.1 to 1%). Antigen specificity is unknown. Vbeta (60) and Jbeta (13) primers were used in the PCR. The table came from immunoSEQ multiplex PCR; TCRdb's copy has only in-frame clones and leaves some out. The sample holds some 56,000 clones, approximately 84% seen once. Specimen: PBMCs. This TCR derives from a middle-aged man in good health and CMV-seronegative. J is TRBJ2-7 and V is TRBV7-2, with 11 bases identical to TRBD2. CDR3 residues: CASSQLAGGPYEQYF. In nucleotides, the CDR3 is TGTGCCAGCAGCCAATTAGCGGGGGGGCCTTACGAGCAGTACTTC. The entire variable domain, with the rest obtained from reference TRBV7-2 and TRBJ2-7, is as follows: GAGVSQSPSNKVTEKGKDVELRCDPISGHTALYWYRQSLGQGLEFLIYFQGNSAPDKSGLPSDRFSAERTGGSVSTLTIQRTQQEDSAVYLCASSQLAGGPYEQYFGPGTRLTVT.